This TCR beta chain was documented in a study of cytomegalovirus exposure and HLA in healthy donors. In regard to this clone: Antigen: not known.

Vbeta (60) and Jbeta (13) primers were used in the PCR. Libraries were prepared by immunoSEQ multiplex PCR; TCRdb keeps only in-frame clonotypes and omits some of them. The table has around 170,000 clones, roughly four fifths seen once. General observations from the study: Later analysis identified over 15,000 TCR beta sequences associated with HLA alleles, using a false discovery rate threshold of 0.05.

This CDR3 contains 15 residues. Trimming removed 2 bases at V and 3 bases at J, with 11 bases between. The germline CDR1 and CDR2 sequences are MDHEN and SYDVKM. Sequenced input: PBMCs. The V gene is TRBV28, the J gene TRBJ1-5; D not certain. The source of this sequence is a man aged 40-49 years in good health and CMV-seronegative. DNA of the CDR3: TGTGCCAGCAGTTTAGAGGCTGCTTACAATCAGCCCCAGCATTTT. The encoded protein is CASSLEAAYNQPQHF.